This T cell receptor beta chain is drawn from a study of blood T cell repertoires in COVID-19 (dated by TCRdb to 2020 to 2022). With regard to the full study: Samples from collaborators originated in the United States, Italy and Spain and spanned both the acute and convalescent phases of COVID-19. The prospective study material was composed of cDNA or gDNA derived from T cells, B-cell-depleted T cells, or PBMCs. A de-identified subject ID, COVID-19 status, age in years and sex were almost always included in the sample metadata. The dataset comprised deeply sampled blood TCRbeta repertoires from subjects exposed to, actively infected with, or recovered from COVID-19. The samples were drawn from the first 160 participants of the ongoing ImmuneRACE study and from 1,254 subjects provided by 6 global collaborators. Where available, HLA class I and class II types were taken from metadata supplied by the sample provider and were not determined by assay-based typing. The repertoires were released in a freely available public database meant as a resource for research on the immune response to SARS-CoV-2. The research as a whole found: The quantity of clinical and demographic metadata differed by source and by participant and was supplied without curation.

V is reduced by 4 bases and J by 7 bases, leaving a spacing of 13 bases between them. The CDR3 holds 13 amino acids from the cysteine to the phenylalanine. Only the CDR3 region is kept as DNA, spanning 39 bases read in frame from base 1. The germline V gene provides CDR1 MGHRA and CDR2 YSYEKL. Regarding this clone: Its cognate antigen has yet to be identified. Nothing much larger sits one base from this clone, and base qualities are not available.

TCRbeta CDR3 regions were amplified from genomic DNA using the immunoSEQ Assay, a bias-controlled multiplex PCR. Per the authors' processing: Nucleated cell counts per sample were estimated from amplification of reference gene primers within the assay. To quantify the absolute abundance of each unique TCRbeta CDR3 rearrangement, sequence reads were collapsed and filtered. Productive Simpson clonality was computed per sample as the square root of Simpson's diversity index over productive rearrangements. Entries here come from immuneACCESS through TCRdb and include only in-frame sequences with V and J called. Some clones fail to appear in such tables; in the studies checked, an unresolved V gene covers under half of the shortfall, and the cause of the remainder is unknown. V, J and clone size reflect that table, while D and trimming were determined from the DNA. The sample records 230,000 or so clones, about four fifths of which are singletons. Together, the top ten hold around 7.5% of the sample.

At one collaborating source in Seattle, patients were enrolled during active infection and were followed longitudinally through the course of disease. Each collaborating institution followed its own protocols to collect whole blood in K2EDTA tubes. For TCRbeta analysis, collaborators shipped samples as frozen whole blood, isolated PBMCs, or DNA extracted from either of those sample types. The TCR sequence derives from an elderly woman with COVID-19, enrolled during active disease. Rearrangement joined TRBV4-1 to TRBJ1-1; the D segment cannot be called with confidence. The source material was peripheral blood. The DNA sequence reads TGCGCCAGCAGCCTAACTCATCGACTTGAAGCTTTCTTT. The translation is CASSLTHRLEAFF.